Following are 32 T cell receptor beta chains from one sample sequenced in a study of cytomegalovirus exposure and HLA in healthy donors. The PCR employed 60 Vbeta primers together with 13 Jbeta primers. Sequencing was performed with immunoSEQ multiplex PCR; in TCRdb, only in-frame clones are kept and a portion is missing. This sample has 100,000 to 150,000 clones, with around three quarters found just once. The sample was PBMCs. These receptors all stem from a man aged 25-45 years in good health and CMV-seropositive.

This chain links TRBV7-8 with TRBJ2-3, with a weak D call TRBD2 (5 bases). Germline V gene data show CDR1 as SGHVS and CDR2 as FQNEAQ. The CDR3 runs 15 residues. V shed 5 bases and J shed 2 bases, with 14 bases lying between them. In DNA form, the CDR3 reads TGTGCCAGCAGCGCCCGGACTCCCGACACAGATACGCAGTATTTT. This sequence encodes CASSARTPDTDTQYF.

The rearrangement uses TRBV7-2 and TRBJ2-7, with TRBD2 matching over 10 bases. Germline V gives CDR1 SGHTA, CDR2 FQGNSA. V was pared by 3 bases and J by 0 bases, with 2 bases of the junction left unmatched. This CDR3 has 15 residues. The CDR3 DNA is TGTGCCAGCAGCTTTTCTAGCGGGGGCTCCTACGAGCAGTACTTC. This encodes CASSFSSGGSYEQYF.

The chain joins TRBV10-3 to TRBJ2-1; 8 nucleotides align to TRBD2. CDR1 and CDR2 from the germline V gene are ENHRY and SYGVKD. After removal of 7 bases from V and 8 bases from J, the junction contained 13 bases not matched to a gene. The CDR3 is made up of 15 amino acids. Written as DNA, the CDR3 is TGTGCCATCAACTCTCGAGCGGGGGCTGGGGATGAGCAGTTCTTC. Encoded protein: CAINSRAGAGDEQFF.

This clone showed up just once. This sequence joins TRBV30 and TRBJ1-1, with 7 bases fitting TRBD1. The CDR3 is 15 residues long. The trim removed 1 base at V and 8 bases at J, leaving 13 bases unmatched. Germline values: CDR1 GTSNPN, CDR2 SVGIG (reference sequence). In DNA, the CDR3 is TGTGCCTGGAGTGGACAACCAAAATTGACAGGGGAAGCTTTCTTT. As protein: CAWSGQPKLTGEAFF.

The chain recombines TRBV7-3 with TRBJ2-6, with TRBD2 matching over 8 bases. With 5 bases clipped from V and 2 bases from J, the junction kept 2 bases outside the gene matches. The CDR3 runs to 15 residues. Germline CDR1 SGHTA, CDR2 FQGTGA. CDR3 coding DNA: TGTGCCAGCAGCCGGGGGGGGACTGGGGCCAACGTCCTGACTTTC. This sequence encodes CASSRGGTGANVLTF.

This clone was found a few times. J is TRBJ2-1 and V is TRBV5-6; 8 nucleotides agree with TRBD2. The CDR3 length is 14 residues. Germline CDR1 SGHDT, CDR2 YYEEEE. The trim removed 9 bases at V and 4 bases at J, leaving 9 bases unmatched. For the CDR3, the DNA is TGTGCCACCTCTAAGCGGGGGCTGTACAATGAGCAGTTCTTC. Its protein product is CATSKRGLYNEQFF.

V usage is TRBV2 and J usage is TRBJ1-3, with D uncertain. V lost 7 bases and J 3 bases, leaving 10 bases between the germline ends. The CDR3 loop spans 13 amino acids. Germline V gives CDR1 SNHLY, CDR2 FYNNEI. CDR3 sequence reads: CASTGGIGNTIYF. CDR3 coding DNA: TGTGCCAGCACGGGTGGTATTGGAAACACCATATATTTT.

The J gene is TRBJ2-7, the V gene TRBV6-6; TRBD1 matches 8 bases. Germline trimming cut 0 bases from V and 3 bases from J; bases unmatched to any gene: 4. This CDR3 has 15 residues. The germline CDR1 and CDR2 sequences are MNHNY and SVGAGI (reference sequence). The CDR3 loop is CASSYSTGQGYEQYF. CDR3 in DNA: TGTGCCAGCAGTTACTCGACCGGACAGGGCTACGAGCAGTACTTC.

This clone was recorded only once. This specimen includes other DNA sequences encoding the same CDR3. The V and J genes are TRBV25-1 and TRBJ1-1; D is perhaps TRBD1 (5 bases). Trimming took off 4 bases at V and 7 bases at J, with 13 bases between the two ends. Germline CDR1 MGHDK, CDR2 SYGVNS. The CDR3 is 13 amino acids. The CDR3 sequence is CASSAKGRGEAFF. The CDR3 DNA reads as TGTGCCAGCAGTGCAAAGGGGCGGGGTGAAGCTTTCTTT.

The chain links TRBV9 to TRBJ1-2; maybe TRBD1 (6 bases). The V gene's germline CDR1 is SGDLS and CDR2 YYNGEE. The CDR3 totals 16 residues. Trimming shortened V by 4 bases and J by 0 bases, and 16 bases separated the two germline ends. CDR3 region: CASSSSGDRANYGYTF. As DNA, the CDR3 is TGTGCCAGCAGCTCCTCAGGGGATCGGGCTAACTATGGCTACACCTTC.

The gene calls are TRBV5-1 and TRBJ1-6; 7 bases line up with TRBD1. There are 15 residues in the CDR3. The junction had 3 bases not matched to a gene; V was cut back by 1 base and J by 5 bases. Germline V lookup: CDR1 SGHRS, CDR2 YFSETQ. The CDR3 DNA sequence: TGCGCCAGCAGCTTGAGGACAGGAGATAATTCACCCCTCCACTTT. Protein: CASSLRTGDNSPLHF. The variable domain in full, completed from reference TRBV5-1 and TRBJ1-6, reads KAGVTQTPRYLIKTRGQQVTLSCSPISGHRSVSWYQQTPGQGLQFLFEYFSETQRNKGNFPGRFSGRQFSNSRSEMNVSTLELGDSALYLCASSLRTGDNSPLHFGNGTRLTVT.

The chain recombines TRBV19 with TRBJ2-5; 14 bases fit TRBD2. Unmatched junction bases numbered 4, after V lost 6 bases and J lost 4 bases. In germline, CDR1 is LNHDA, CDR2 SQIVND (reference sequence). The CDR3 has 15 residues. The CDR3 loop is CASSTTSGGGETQYF. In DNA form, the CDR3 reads TGTGCCAGTAGCACGACTAGCGGGGGGGGAGAGACCCAGTACTTC.

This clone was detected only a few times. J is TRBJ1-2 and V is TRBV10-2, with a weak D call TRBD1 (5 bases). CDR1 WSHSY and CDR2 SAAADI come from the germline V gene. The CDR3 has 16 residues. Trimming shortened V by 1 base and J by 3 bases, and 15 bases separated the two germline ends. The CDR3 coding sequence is TGCGCCAGCAGTGAGTGGGGCAATCGGGAGGACTATGGCTACACCTTC. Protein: CASSEWGNREDYGYTF.

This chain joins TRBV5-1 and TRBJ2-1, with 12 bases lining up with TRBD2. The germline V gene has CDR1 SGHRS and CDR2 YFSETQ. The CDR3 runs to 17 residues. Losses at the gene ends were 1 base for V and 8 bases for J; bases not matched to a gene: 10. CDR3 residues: CASSLPSGGGSIDEQFF. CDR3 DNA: TGCGCCAGCAGCTTGCCTAGCGGGGGGGGGTCAATTGATGAGCAGTTCTTC.

The chain's CDR3 is CASSSGVREETQYF. The CDR3 DNA reads TGTGCCAGCAGCTCAGGGGTAAGGGAAGAGACCCAGTACTTC. This chain links TRBV4-2 with TRBJ2-5, with D maybe TRBD1 (6 bases). The CDR3 runs 14 residues. V gave up 5 bases and J gave up 3 bases, with 13 bases separating them. From germline, CDR1 is LGHNA and CDR2 YNFKEQ.

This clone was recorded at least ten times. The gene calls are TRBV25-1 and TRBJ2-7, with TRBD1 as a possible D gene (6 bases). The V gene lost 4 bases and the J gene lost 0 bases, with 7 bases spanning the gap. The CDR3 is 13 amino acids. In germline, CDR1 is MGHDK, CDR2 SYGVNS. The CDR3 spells CASSGQASYEQYF. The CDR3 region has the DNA TGTGCCAGCAGTGGACAGGCCTCCTACGAGCAGTACTTC.

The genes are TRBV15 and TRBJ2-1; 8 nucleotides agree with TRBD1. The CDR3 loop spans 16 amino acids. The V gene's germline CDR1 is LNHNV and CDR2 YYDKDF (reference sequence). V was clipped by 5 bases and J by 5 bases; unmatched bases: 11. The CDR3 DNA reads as TGTGCCACCAGCTCACCAGGGACAGGCCGAGACAATGAGCAGTTCTTC. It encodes CATSSPGTGRDNEQFF.

CDR3 bases: TGTGCCAGCAGCCCGGGACACGGGGGGGAGACCCAGTACTTC. Translated, it gives CASSPGHGGETQYF. The V and J genes are TRBV7-3 and TRBJ2-5; a possible D gene is TRBD2 (7 bases). In germline, CDR1 is SGHTA, CDR2 FQGTGA. The CDR3 runs to 14 residues. V was pared by 5 bases and J by 5 bases, with 15 bases between.

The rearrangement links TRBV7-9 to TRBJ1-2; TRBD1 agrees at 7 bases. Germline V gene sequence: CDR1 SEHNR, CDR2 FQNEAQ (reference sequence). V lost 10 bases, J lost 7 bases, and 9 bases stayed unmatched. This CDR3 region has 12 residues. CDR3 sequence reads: CATRGGRPGYTF. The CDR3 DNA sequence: TGTGCCACCCGAGGGGGCAGGCCTGGCTACACCTTC.

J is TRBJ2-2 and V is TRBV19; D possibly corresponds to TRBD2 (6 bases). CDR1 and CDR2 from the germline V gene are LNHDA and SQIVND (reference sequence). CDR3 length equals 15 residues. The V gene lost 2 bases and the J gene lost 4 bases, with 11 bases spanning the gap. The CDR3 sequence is CASSIFGGPTGELFF. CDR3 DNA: TGTGCCAGTAGTATATTCGGGGGACCCACCGGGGAGCTGTTTTTT.

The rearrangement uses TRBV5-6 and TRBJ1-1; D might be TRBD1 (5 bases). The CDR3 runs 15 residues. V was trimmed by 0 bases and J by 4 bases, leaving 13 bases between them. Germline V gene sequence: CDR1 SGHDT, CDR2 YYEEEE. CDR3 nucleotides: TGTGCCAGCAGCTTGGATGAGCGGGGGACCACTGAAGCTTTCTTT. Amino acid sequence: CASSLDERGTTEAFF.

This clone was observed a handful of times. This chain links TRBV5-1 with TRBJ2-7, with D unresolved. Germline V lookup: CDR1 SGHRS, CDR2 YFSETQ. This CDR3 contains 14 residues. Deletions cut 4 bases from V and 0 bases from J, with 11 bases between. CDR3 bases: TGCGCCAGCAGCCTGACACTCGGCTCCTACGAGCAGTACTTC. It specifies CASSLTLGSYEQYF.

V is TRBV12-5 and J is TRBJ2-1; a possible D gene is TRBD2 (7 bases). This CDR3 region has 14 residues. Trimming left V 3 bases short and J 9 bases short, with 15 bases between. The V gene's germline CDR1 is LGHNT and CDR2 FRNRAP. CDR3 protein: CASGFGGAGGEQFF. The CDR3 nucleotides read TGTGCTAGTGGTTTTGGGGGGGCTGGGGGTGAGCAGTTCTTC.

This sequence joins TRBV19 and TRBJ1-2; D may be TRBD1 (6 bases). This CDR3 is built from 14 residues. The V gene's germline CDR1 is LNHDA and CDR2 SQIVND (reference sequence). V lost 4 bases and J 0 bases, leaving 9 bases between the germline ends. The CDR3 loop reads CASSKGHTNYGYTF. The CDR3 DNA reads TGTGCCAGTAGTAAGGGACACACTAACTATGGCTACACCTTC.

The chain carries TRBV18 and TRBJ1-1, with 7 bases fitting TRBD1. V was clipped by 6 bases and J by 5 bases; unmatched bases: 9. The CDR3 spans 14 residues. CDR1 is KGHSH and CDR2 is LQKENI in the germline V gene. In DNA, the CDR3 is TGTGCCAGCTCCCTTCAGGGGGATGTAACTGAAGCTTTCTTT. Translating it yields CASSLQGDVTEAFF.

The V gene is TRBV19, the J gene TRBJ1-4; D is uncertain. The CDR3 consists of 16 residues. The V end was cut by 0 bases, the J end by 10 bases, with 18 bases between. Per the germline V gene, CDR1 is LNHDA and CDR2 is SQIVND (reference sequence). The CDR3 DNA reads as TGTGCCAGTAGTATAGATCGTCGAGTCAAGGGAGGAAAACTGTTTTTT. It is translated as CASSIDRRVKGGKLFF.

The CDR3 region has the DNA TGTGCCAGCAGTTTTAACAGACACACAGATACGCAGTATTTT. Translated, it gives CASSFNRHTDTQYF. The genes are TRBV28 and TRBJ2-3; the D is unclear. Germline V gene lookup returns CDR1 MDHEN and CDR2 SYDVKM. This CDR3 has 14 residues. V lost 3 bases and J 2 bases, leaving 9 bases between the germline ends.

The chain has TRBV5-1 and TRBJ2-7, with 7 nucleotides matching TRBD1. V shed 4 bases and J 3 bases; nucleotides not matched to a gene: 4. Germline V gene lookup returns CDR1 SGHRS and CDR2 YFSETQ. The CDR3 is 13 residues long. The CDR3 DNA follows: TGCGCCAGCAGCCCGACAGGGTACTACGAGCAGTACTTC. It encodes CASSPTGYYEQYF.

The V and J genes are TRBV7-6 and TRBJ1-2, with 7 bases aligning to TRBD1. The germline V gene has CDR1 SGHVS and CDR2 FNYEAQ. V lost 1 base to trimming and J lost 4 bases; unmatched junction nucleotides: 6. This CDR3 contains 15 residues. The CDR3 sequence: CASSLVGGASYGYTF. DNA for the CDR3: TGTGCCAGCAGCTTAGTAGGGGGCGCTAGCTATGGCTACACCTTC.

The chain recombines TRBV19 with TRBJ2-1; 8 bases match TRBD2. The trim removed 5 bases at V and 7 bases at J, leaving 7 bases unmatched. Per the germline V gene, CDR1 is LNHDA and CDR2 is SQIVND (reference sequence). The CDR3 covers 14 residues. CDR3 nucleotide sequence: TGTGCCAGTAGTGCCAGACTAGCGCGGAATGAGCAGTTCTTC. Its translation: CASSARLARNEQFF.

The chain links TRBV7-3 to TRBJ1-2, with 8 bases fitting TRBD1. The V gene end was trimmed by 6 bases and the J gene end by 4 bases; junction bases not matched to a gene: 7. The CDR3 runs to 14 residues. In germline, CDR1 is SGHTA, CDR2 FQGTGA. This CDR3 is CASSIRGQGYGYTF. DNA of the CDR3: TGTGCCAGCAGTATCAGGGGGCAAGGCTATGGCTACACCTTC.

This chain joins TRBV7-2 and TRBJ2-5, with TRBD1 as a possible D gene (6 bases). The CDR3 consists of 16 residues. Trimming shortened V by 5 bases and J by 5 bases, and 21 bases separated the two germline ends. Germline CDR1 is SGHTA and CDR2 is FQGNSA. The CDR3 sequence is CASSAQRTGQGETQYF. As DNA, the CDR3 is TGTGCCAGCAGCGCTCAGCGGACGGGGCAGGGGGAGACCCAGTACTTC. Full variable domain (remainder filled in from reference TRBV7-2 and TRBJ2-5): GAGVSQSPSNKVTEKGKDVELRCDPISGHTALYWYRQSLGQGLEFLIYFQGNSAPDKSGLPSDRFSAERTGGSVSTLTIQRTQQEDSAVYLCASSAQRTGQGETQYFGPGTRLLVL.